This is a list of T cell receptor beta chains from one sample in a study of CXCR3-negative and CXCR3-positive naive CD8 T cells. TCRdb re-called the 5' RACE reads; one entry per CDR3 protein, DNA not given. Its clone listing holds 130,000 to 150,000 distinct CDR3 sequences. Sequencing used naive CXCR3+ CD8+ T cells from blood. The receptor source for this set is a human donor in good health. Some clones in this sample may be carry-over from other donors' samples. The CDR3 runs from the conserved cysteine through the conserved F or W. Fields, in order: J gene, V gene, CDR3 protein.

>TRBJ1-2|TRBV21-1
CASSKEGDRGYGYTF
>TRBJ1-1|TRBV5-5
CASSLYESGGLEAFF
>TRBJ2-1|TRBV5-1
CASSLAQGQDNEQFF
>TRBJ2-3|TRBV7-9
CASIQLADSTDTQYF
>TRBJ1-6|TRBV10-2
CASSDRGPPNSPLHF
>TRBJ1-4|TRBV30
CAWSPSEYRTNEKLFF
>TRBJ1-4|TRBV6-6
CASGQTGTLEKLFF
>TRBJ2-1|TRBV12-3/TRBV12-4
CASSFLLAGEQFF
>TRBJ1-6|TRBV7-9
CASTPEDPVTSPLHF
>TRBJ2-7|TRBV7-6
CASSLVPPQQGSYEQYF
>TRBJ1-4|TRBV7-9
CASSRRQGTNEKLFF
>TRBJ2-3|TRBV4-3
CASSQDSLRTDTQYF
>TRBJ2-7|TRBV9
CASSVGTGVYEQYF
>TRBJ2-1|TRBV29-1
CSAEVRYNEQFF
>TRBJ1-4|TRBV12-3/TRBV12-4
CASSSSHLPATNEKLFF